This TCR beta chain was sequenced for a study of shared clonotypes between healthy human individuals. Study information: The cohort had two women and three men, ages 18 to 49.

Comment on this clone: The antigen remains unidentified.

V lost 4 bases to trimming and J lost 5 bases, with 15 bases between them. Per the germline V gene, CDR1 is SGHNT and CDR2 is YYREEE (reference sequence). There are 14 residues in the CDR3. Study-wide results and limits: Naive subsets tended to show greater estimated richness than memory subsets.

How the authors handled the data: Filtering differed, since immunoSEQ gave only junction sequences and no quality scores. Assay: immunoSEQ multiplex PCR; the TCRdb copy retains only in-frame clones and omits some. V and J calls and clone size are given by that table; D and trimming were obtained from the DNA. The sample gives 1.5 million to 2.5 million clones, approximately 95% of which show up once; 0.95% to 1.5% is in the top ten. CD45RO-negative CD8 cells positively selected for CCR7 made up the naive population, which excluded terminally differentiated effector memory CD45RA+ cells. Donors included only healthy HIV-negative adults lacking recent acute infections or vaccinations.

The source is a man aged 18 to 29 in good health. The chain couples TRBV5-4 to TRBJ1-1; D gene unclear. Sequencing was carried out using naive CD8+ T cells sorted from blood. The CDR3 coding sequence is TGTGCCAGCAGCCAGTCGTACGGAACAACTGAAGCTTTCTTT. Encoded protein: CASSQSYGTTEAFF.